One sample yielded the 20 T cell receptor beta chains listed below, sequenced in a study of response to subunit inactivated influenza vaccine. Using its own MiXCR run on the RT-PCR reads, TCRdb lists one record per CDR3 protein. This sample yields 700,000 to 900,000 distinct CDR3 sequences, of which over 20% are seen a single time; roughly a tenth belongs to the top ten. The sample here was PBMCs from blood, taken 5 days after vaccination. The receptor source for this set is a man aged 45 to 65 who received an inactivated influenza vaccine.

In this sample, this clonotype turned up many times. The chain links TRBV5-1 to TRBJ2-7; D unclear. Deletions cut 4 bases from V and 1 base from J, with 12 bases between. Germline CDR1 is SGHRS and CDR2 is YFSETQ. The CDR3 is 14 amino acids. In DNA, the CDR3 is TGCGCCAGCAGCCTGACGGCCGGTTCCTACGAGCAGTACTTC. Amino acids: CASSLTAGSYEQYF.

A few counts support this clonotype. J is TRBJ2-1 and V is TRBV11-2; tentatively, D is TRBD1 (6 bases). Germline CDR1 is SGHAT and CDR2 is FQNNGV. V shed 0 bases and J shed 6 bases, with 9 bases lying between them. The CDR3 covers 14 residues. The DNA for the CDR3 is TGTGCCAGCAGCTTAGATGGACAGAGCAATGAGCAGTTCTTC. Translated: CASSLDGQSNEQFF.

The chain is built from TRBV28 and TRBJ2-7; D is ambiguous. CDR1 is MDHEN and CDR2 is SYDVKM in the germline V gene. The CDR3 sequence is 13 residues long. Between the trimmed V and J ends, which lost 2 bases and 6 bases, there was a span of 11 bases. This CDR3 is CASSLVRAGEQYF. DNA for the CDR3: TGTGCCAGCAGTTTAGTCCGGGCAGGCGAGCAGTACTTC.

The chain carries TRBV7-8 and TRBJ2-5; D is perhaps TRBD1 (6 bases). This CDR3 region has 16 residues. The germline V and J ends were trimmed by 1 base and 5 bases, with 17 bases remaining between them. Germline lookup yields CDR1 SGHVS and CDR2 FQNEAQ. CDR3 in DNA: TGTGCCAGCAGCTTAGTGGAATTGCTGCAGGGGGAGACCCAGTACTTC. Protein product: CASSLVELLQGETQYF.

The rearrangement links TRBV15 to TRBJ2-7; D is unresolved. The CDR3 spans 14 residues. Germline V lookup: CDR1 LNHNV, CDR2 YYDKDF (reference sequence). V was cut by 1 base and J by 0 bases, with 7 bases left in between. In nucleotides, the CDR3 is TGTGCCACCAGCAGAGCGGTCAACTCCTACGAGCAGTACTTC. Its translation is CATSRAVNSYEQYF. The full variable domain, with the rest looked up from reference TRBV15 and TRBJ2-7, is DAMVIQNPRYQVTQFGKPVTLSCSQTLNHNVMYWYQQKSSQAPKLLFHYYDKDFNNEADTPDNFQSRRPNTSFCFLDIRSPGLGDTAMYLCATSRAVNSYEQYFGPGTRLTVT.

This clonotype was counted between two and nine times. The genes are TRBV12-3 or TRBV12-4 and TRBJ2-3; 10 bases agree with TRBD2. The junction had 5 bases not matched to a gene; V was cut back by 3 bases and J by 5 bases. This CDR3 has 15 amino acids. CDR3 DNA: TGTGCCAGCAGTTTCAGCGGGAGGGCCGAAGATACGCAGTATTTT. This translates into CASSFSGRAEDTQYF.

This clonotype has just a few counts. The V gene is TRBV7-9, the J gene TRBJ1-2, with TRBD1 identical over 9 bases. The J segment lost 3 bases and the V segment lost 2 bases, leaving 1 base of the junction unmatched. This CDR3 contains 14 residues. Germline values: CDR1 SEHNR, CDR2 FQNEAQ (reference sequence). The CDR3 region is CASSLRTGDYGYTF. The CDR3 bases are TGTGCCAGCAGCTTAAGGACAGGGGACTATGGCTACACCTTC.

This clonotype was observed a few times. V and J are TRBV4-3 and TRBJ2-7; the D gene is possibly TRBD1 (6 bases). CDR1 is LGHNA, CDR2 YSLEER, per germline. The length of the CDR3 is 20 residues. V lost 3 bases, J lost 1 base, and 28 bases lay in between. The CDR3 DNA is TGCGCCAGCAGCCACCAATCGACGACAGGAACTAGGGAAGCTTCCTACGAGCAGTACTTC. This translates into CASSHQSTTGTREASYEQYF.

This clonotype came up a few times. The rearrangement uses TRBV20-1 and TRBJ1-6; D call uncertain. The CDR3 contains 10 residues. CDR1 and CDR2 from the germline V gene are DFQATT and SNEGSKA (reference sequence). V shed 7 bases and J shed 9 bases, with 7 bases lying between them. The CDR3 region is CSDDSSPLHF. The CDR3 DNA is TGCAGTGATGATAGTTCACCCCTCCACTTT.

V gene TRBV12-3 or TRBV12-4 combines with J gene TRBJ1-2; no definite D call. The CDR3 runs 13 residues. The V gene lost 3 bases and the J gene lost 4 bases, with 9 bases spanning the gap. The CDR3: CASSLAEVYGYTF. The CDR3 coding sequence is TGTGCCAGCAGTTTGGCGGAGGTCTATGGCTACACCTTC.

This clonotype was observed a few times. The genes are TRBV11-2 and TRBJ2-7; D call uncertain. The germline gives CDR1 SGHAT, CDR2 FQNNGV. V shed 1 base and J shed 4 bases, with 8 bases lying between them. The CDR3 sequence is 13 residues long. DNA for the CDR3: TGTGCCAGCAGCTTAGGTGCGGAGTACGAGCAGTACTTC. It codes for CASSLGAEYEQYF.

The chain employs TRBV4-3 and TRBJ2-1, with 7 bases aligning to TRBD1. Trimming took 5 bases from V and 6 from J; bases not matched to a gene: 10. Per the germline V gene, CDR1 is LGHNA and CDR2 is YSLEER. The CDR3 has 15 residues. The CDR3 is CASSDWDRGINEQFF. CDR3 bases: TGCGCCAGCAGCGACTGGGACAGAGGGATCAATGAGCAGTTCTTC.

V usage is TRBV28 and J usage is TRBJ2-1; TRBD2 is a possible D gene (7 bases). The germline V and J ends were trimmed by 6 bases and 8 bases, with 20 bases remaining between them. CDR3 size: 15 residues. Germline CDR1 is MDHEN and CDR2 is SYDVKM. The DNA for the CDR3 is TGTGCCAGCAGCCCTCGGAGGGGGGCGGGGGATGAGCAGTTCTTC. It codes for CASSPRRGAGDEQFF.

In this sample, this clonotype turned up a few times. V usage is TRBV7-2 and J usage is TRBJ1-5, with 8 positions matching TRBD1. The junction had 4 bases not matched to a gene; V was cut back by 5 bases and J by 1 base. Germline CDR1 SGHTA, CDR2 FQGNSA. This CDR3 spans 15 amino acids. CDR3 residues: CASSQRTGSNQPQHF. As DNA, the CDR3 is TGTGCCAGCAGCCAAAGGACAGGGAGCAATCAGCCCCAGCATTTT.

The table lists this clonotype with a few counts. V and J are TRBV10-3 and TRBJ2-7; 7 positions agree with TRBD2. Germline V gives CDR1 ENHRY, CDR2 SYGVKD. V lost 6 bases to trimming and J lost 2 bases; unmatched junction nucleotides: 13. This CDR3 is 16 amino acids long. In DNA form, the CDR3 reads TGTGCCATCAGCTCCATAACGCTAGCGGACGCCTACGAGCAGTACTTC. It encodes CAISSITLADAYEQYF.

The rearrangement joins TRBV5-1 to TRBJ1-2; no clear D gene. This CDR3 region has 15 residues. Trimming shortened V by 0 bases and J by 0 bases, and 9 bases separated the two germline ends. From germline, CDR1 is SGHRS and CDR2 YFSETQ. The DNA of the CDR3 is TGCGCCAGCAGCTTGGATCGGGCGACTAACTATGGCTACACCTTC. As protein: CASSLDRATNYGYTF.

The gene calls are TRBV28 and TRBJ1-5; 10 bases are a match to TRBD1. CDR1 and CDR2 from the germline V gene are MDHEN and SYDVKM. Trimming removed 6 bases from V and 2 bases from J; junction bases left unmatched: 10. CDR3 length: 17 amino acids. The CDR3 DNA reads TGTGCCAGCAGCCCGGGACAGGGGTTGTGGGGCAATCAGCCCCAGCATTTT. Translation gives CASSPGQGLWGNQPQHF.

This clonotype came up a few times. The V call is TRBV10-3, the J call TRBJ1-1, with TRBD1 matching over 9 bases. The CDR3 sequence is 15 residues long. Looked up from germline, CDR1 is ENHRY and CDR2 is SYGVKD. V was pared by 3 bases and J by 6 bases, with 8 bases of the junction left unmatched. The CDR3 spells CAISESGTGYAEAFF. CDR3 sequence (DNA): TGTGCCATCAGTGAATCCGGGACAGGGTACGCTGAAGCTTTCTTT.

The J gene is TRBJ2-7, the V gene TRBV12-3 or TRBV12-4; maybe TRBD2 (7 bases). With 4 bases removed from V and 2 bases from J, the gap between germline ends came to 12 bases. CDR3 length: 14 residues. The CDR3 bases are TGTGCCAGCAGTTGGGCGGGGGCTACCTACGAGCAGTACTTC. Amino acids: CASSWAGATYEQYF.

V and J are TRBV5-8 and TRBJ2-1, with 7 bases lining up with TRBD1. CDR1 and CDR2 (germline): SGHTS, YDEGEE. Trimming removed 5 bases from V and 2 bases from J; junction bases left unmatched: 10. This CDR3 has 16 residues. CDR3 amino acids: CASRRGPGQTYNEQFF. CDR3 coding DNA: TGTGCCAGCAGACGGGGACCGGGACAGACCTACAATGAGCAGTTCTTC.